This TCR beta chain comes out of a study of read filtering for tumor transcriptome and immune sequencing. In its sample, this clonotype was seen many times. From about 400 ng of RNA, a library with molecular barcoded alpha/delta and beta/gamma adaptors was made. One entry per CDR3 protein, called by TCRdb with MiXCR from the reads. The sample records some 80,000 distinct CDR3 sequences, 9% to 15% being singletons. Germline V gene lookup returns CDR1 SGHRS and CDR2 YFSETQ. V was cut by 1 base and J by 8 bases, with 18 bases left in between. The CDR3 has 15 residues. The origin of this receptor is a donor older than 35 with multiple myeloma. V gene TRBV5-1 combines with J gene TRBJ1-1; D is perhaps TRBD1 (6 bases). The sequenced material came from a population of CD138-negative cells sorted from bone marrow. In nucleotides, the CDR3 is TGCGCCAGCAGCTTGTGGGGGGGCCAGGGCGAAGAAGCTTTCTTT. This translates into CASSLWGGQGEEAFF. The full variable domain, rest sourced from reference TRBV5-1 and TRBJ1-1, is KAGVTQTPRYLIKTRGQQVTLSCSPISGHRSVSWYQQTPGQGLQFLFEYFSETQRNKGNFPGRFSGRQFSNSRSEMNVSTLELGDSALYLCASSLWGGQGEEAFFGQGTRLTVV.